What follows describes a single TCR beta chain. Its antigen is unknown. These data come from a study of CD8+CD57+ T cells in acquired aplastic anemia. Background on the study: Mean yield of DNA from sorted CD4+ and CD8+ cells was approximately 3 ug. Findings and limits, study-wide: A set of 25 to 35 CD8+ CDR3 sequences was shared between patients and controls, and these sequences appeared highly expressed in patients.

TCR beta VDJ and CDR3 profiles were obtained from a genomic DNA template. Using its own MiXCR run on the reads, TCRdb lists one record per CDR3 protein. The table includes fewer than 250,000 distinct CDR3 sequences, more than 45% detected once. From germline, CDR1 is SGDLS and CDR2 YYNGEE. V dropped 2 bases and J dropped 1; count of bases not matched to a gene: 5. The CDR3 covers 15 residues. CD8+CD57+ cell expansion, shown by flow cytometry, had occurred in the patients selected for sequencing. The blood sampling took place in patients who had so far received no therapy. This TCR derives from a human donor with aplastic anemia. Sequencing was done on a sample of sorted CD4+, CD8+, or CD8+CD57+ T cells (not recorded which) from PBMCs. The genes are TRBV9 and TRBJ2-5, with 7 positions matching TRBD2. DNA of the CDR3: TGTGCCAGCAGCGTTTCCTCTAGCGGCCAAGAGACCCAGTACTTC. This codes for CASSVSSSGQETQYF. Using reference TRBV9 and TRBJ2-5 for the parts outside the CDR3, the full variable domain is DSGVTQTPKHLITATGQRVTLRCSPRSGDLSVYWYQQSLDQGLQFLIQYYNGEERAKGNILERFSAQQFPDLHSELNLSSLELGDSALYFCASSVSSSGQETQYFGPGTRLLVL.